Below, one T cell receptor beta chain is given with its context. Germline CDR1 SGHVS, CDR2 FQNEAQ. The CDR3 contains 15 residues. Trimming cost V 5 bases and J 3 bases, with 13 bases left between them. These data belong to a study of control samples from healthy donors and cancer patients. Sequencing was performed with immunoSEQ multiplex PCR; in TCRdb, only in-frame clones are kept and a portion is missing. The sample records some 82,000 clones, around 87% being singletons. This chain joins TRBV7-8 and TRBJ1-4; D unclear. The sequence came from a man between 45 and 60 years old in good health. Sequenced sample: blood. The CDR3 DNA reads as TGTGCCAGCAGCATCGGTTTCGTAGCTAATGAAAAACTGTTTTTT. As protein: CASSIGFVANEKLFF. The full variable domain, rest sourced from reference TRBV7-8 and TRBJ1-4, is GAGVSQSPRYKVAKRGQDVALRCDPISGHVSLFWYQQALGQGPEFLTYFQNEAQLDKSGLPSDRFFAERPEGSVSTLKIQRTQQEDSAVYLCASSIGFVANEKLFFGSGTQLSVL.